The 4 T cell receptor beta chains in this list originate from one sample, sequenced in a study of beta chain features in type 1 diabetes. What was sequenced were expressed TCRB transcripts, since all of the isolated RNA had been reverse transcribed. Measured with immunoSEQ multiplex PCR; TCRdb has only the in-frame clones, and not every one. Of about 360,000 clones detected, around an eighth appear once; the ten largest clones hold 0.0095% to 0.011%. Findings of the study overall: All four CD4+ subsets from Type 1 diabetes patients carried moderately but significantly shorter TCRB CDR3s.

These receptors have no known antigen. Specimen: naive CD4+ T cells from blood. The receptors were gathered from a woman in her late teens or twenties with type 1 diabetes.

The V and J genes are TRBV4-2 and TRBJ2-5; D is undetermined. This CDR3 region has 14 residues. V lost 0 bases to trimming and J lost 1 base, with 6 bases between them. The germline V gene encodes CDR1 LGHNA and CDR2 YNFKEQ. CDR3 bases: TGTGCCAGCAGCCAAGAGACGGGCCAAGAGACCCAGTACTTC. Amino acids: CASSQETGQETQYF.

In this sample, this clone turned up a few times. This chain joins TRBV7-6 and TRBJ1-5; D unresolved. Germline V gene lookup returns CDR1 SGHVS and CDR2 FNYEAQ. This CDR3 comprises 12 residues. V lost 6 bases and J 7 bases, leaving 10 bases between the germline ends. CDR3 loop: CASSPSRQPQHF. The DNA of the CDR3 is TGTGCCAGCAGTCCTTCTAGGCAGCCCCAGCATTTT. The full variable domain, in which reference TRBV7-6 and TRBJ1-5 provide the parts outside the CDR3, is GAGVSQSPRYKVTKRGQDVALRCDPISGHVSLYWYRQALGQGPEFLTYFNYEAQQDKSGLPNDRFSAERPEGSISTLTIQRTEQRDSAMYRCASSPSRQPQHFGDGTRLSIL.

CDR3 nucleotide sequence: TGTGCCAGCAGCTTAGTCTTAGCGGCCACAGATACGCAGTATTTT. Its translation is CASSLVLAATDTQYF. The genes are TRBV11-2 and TRBJ2-3; perhaps TRBD2 as D (6 bases). Germline CDR1 SGHAT, CDR2 FQNNGV. CDR3 size: 15 residues. Trimming cost V 1 base and J 2 bases, with 10 bases left between them.

The rearrangement links TRBV4-3 to TRBJ2-5, with D unresolved. Trimming removed 8 bases from V and 0 bases from J, with 16 bases in between. This CDR3 region has 15 residues. The germline gives CDR1 LGHNA, CDR2 YSLEER. The CDR3 protein is CASAEGLGNQETQYF. The CDR3 DNA sequence: TGCGCCAGCGCCGAAGGTCTGGGCAACCAAGAGACCCAGTACTTC.